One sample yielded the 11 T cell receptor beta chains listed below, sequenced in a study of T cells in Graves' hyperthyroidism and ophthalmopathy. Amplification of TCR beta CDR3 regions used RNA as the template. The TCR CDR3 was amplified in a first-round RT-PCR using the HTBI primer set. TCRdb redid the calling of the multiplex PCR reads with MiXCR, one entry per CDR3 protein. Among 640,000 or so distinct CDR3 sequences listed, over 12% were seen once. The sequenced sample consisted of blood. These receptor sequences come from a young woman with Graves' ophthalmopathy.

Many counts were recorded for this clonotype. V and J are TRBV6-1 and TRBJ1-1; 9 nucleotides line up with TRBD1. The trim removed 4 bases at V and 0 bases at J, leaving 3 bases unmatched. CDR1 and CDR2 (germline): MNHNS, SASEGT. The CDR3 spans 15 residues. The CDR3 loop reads CASSAGQGMNTEAFF. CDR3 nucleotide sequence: TGTGCCAGCAGTGCTGGACAGGGGATGAACACTGAAGCTTTCTTT.

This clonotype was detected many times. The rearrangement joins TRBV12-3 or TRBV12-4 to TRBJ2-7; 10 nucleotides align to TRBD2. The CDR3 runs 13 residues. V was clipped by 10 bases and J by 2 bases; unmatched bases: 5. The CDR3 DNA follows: TGTGCCATCATAAGCGGGAGGGCCTACGAGCAGTACTTC. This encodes CAIISGRAYEQYF.

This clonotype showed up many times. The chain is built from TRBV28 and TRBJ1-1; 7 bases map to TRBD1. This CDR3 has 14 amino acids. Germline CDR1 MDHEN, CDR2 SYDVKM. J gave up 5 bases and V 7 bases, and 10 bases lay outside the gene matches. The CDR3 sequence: CASTVDRWGTEAFF. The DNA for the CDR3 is TGTGCCAGCACCGTGGACAGGTGGGGGACTGAAGCTTTCTTT.

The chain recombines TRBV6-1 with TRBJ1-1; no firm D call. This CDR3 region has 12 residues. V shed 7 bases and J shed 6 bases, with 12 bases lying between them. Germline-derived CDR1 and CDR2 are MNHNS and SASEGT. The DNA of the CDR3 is TGTGCCAGCAACCTAGGCCCAGCTGAAGCTTTCTTT. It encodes CASNLGPAEAFF.

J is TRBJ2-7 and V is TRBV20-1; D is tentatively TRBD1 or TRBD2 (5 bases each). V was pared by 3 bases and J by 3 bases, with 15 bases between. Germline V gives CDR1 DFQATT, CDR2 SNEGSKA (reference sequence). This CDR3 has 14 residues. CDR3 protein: CSASFPGRYYEQYF. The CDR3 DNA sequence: TGCAGTGCTAGTTTCCCGGGACGGTACTACGAGCAGTACTTC.

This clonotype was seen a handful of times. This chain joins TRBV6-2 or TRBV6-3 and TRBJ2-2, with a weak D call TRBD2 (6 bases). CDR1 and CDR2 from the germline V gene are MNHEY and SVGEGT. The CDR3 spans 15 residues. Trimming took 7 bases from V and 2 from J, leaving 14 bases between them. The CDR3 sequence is CASNLGLQNTGELFF. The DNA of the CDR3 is TGTGCCAGCAATCTGGGACTCCAAAACACCGGGGAGCTGTTTTTT.

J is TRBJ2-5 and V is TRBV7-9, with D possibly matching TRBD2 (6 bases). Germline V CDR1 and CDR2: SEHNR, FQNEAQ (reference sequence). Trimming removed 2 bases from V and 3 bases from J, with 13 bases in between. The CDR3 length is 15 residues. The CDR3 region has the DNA TGTGCCAGCAGCTTAAGGGTTATAGCGGAAGAGACCCAGTACTTC. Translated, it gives CASSLRVIAEETQYF.

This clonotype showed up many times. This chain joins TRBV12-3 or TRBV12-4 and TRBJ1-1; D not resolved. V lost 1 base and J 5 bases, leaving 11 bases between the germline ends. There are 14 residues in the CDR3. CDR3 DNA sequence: TGTGCCAGCAGTTTAGTTCGGACTGATACTGAAGCTTTCTTT. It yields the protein CASSLVRTDTEAFF.

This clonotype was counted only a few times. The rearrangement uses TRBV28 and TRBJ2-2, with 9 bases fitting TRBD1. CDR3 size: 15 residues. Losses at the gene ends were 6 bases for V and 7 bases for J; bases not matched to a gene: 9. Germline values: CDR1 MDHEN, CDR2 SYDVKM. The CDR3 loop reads CASRMPGQGIGELFF. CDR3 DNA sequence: TGTGCCAGCAGAATGCCGGGACAGGGTATCGGGGAGCTGTTTTTT.

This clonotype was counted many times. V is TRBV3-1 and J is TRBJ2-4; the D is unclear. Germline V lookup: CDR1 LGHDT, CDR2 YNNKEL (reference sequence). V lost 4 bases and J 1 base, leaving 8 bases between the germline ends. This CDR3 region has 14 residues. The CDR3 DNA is TGTGCCAGCAGCCCTGATACGGCCAAAAACATTCAGTACTTC. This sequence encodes CASSPDTAKNIQYF.

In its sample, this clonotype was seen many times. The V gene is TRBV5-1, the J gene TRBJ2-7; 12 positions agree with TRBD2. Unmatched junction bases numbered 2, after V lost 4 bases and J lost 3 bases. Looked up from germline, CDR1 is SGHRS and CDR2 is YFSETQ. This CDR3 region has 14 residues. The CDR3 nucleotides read TGCGCCAGCAGCCCGACTAGCGGGGGCTACGAGCAGTACTTC. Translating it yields CASSPTSGGYEQYF.